These T cell receptor beta chains were read from a single sample in a study of blood T cell repertoires in COVID-19. Profiled with immunoSEQ multiplex PCR; TCRdb holds only in-frame clones, not every one. Among 300,000 to 400,000 clones listed, 87% were seen once. The sample taken for sequencing was peripheral blood. Receptors originate from a man younger than 40 with COVID-19, enrolled during active disease. Each CDR3 is given with its conserved first and last residue. A D gene is named only where the DNA matches it firmly. The listing skips clone size in some rows; elsewhere it reads once, few, many or a size class.

clone size,D gene,V gene,J gene,CDR3 DNA,CDR3 protein
.,TRBD1,TRBV6-2/TRBV6-3,TRBJ1-4,TGTGCCAGCAGTTACTCGCGGCTCAGGGGGAGCGAAAAACTGTTTTTT,CASSYSRLRGSEKLFF
.,TRBD1,TRBV4-3,TRBJ2-7,TGCGCCAGCAGCCCCACAGGGGGGTTGGGGGGAGAGCAGTACTTC,CASSPTGGLGGEQYF
once,TRBD1,TRBV7-2,TRBJ1-2,TGTGCCAGCAGCCCGTCCAGGGGGAACTATGGCTACACCTTC,CASSPSRGNYGYTF
.,TRBD1,TRBV10-3,TRBJ2-5,TGTGCCATCAGTGTCCGGGACAGTGGTGAGACCCAGTACTTC,CAISVRDSGETQYF
.,.,TRBV23-1,TRBJ1-2,TGCGCCAGCAGTCAATCACTTCCGAGGGCAGTGGTGTATGGCTACACCTTC,CASSQSLPRAVVYGYTF
.,.,TRBV2,TRBJ1-2,TGTGCCAGTTCCCAACAGGAGCTCTATGGCTACACCTTC,CASSQQELYGYTF
once,TRBD1,TRBV18,TRBJ2-7,TGTGCCAGCTCACCACTAGGGGGCAGGGTAGACGAGCAGTACTTC,CASSPLGGRVDEQYF
once,.,TRBV30,TRBJ1-1,TGTGCCTGGAGTGTGTTCGGGAATGAAGCTTTCTTT,CAWSVFGNEAFF
once,TRBD1,TRBV6-5,TRBJ1-2,TGTGCCAGCAAAACCGGGACAGGGCTTGGCTACACCTTC,CASKTGTGLGYTF
.,TRBD1,TRBV18,TRBJ1-5,TGTGCCAGCTCAATAGGGGGCCAGGGTACCGTGCAACAGCATTTT,CASSIGGQGTVQQHF
.,TRBD1,TRBV3-1/TRBV3-2,TRBJ1-1,TGTGCCAGCAGCCAAGGCAGACAGGGTAACACTGAAGCTTTCTTT,CASSQGRQGNTEAFF
.,TRBD1,TRBV6-5,TRBJ1-2,TGTGCCAGCAGCCAGGGGGGATTAAATGGCTACACCTTC,CASSQGGLNGYTF
.,.,TRBV5-1,TRBJ2-2,TGCGCCAGCAGCTTGGACTCTAGGGGGTTCGGGGAGCTGTTTTTT,CASSLDSRGFGELFF
once,TRBD1,TRBV4-1,TRBJ2-6,TGCGCCAGCAGCCGGGGACAGATATCTGGGGCCAACGTCCTGACTTTC,CASSRGQISGANVLTF
.,.,TRBV19,TRBJ1-5,TGTGCCAGTAGATCACAGGGATATAGCAATCAGCCCCAGCATTTT,CASRSQGYSNQPQHF
.,.,TRBV5-4,TRBJ1-3,TGTGCCAGCAGCTTGGGAGTATCCTCTGGAAACACCATATATTTT,CASSLGVSSGNTIYF
few,TRBD1,TRBV2,TRBJ1-5,TGTGCCAGCGACAGGGGCCCCAGGCAGCCCCAGCATTTT,CASDRGPRQPQHF
.,TRBD1,TRBV18,TRBJ1-1,TGTGCCAGCTCACCACAATCGGGACAGGGGGGGAACACTGAAGCTTTCTTT,CASSPQSGQGGNTEAFF
.,TRBD2,TRBV2,TRBJ2-3,TGTGCCAGCGATCCGCTCCTATTAGCGGGGGGGCGAGATACGCAGTATTTT,CASDPLLLAGGRDTQYF
.,.,TRBV6-1,TRBJ1-1,TGTGCCAGCAGTGAAAGAAGGGGGAACACTGAAGCTTTCTTT,CASSERRGNTEAFF
.,.,TRBV7-9,TRBJ2-1,TGTGCCAGCAGCTTTAGAGACAGGAACAATGAGCAGTTCTTC,CASSFRDRNNEQFF
.,TRBD1,TRBV9,TRBJ1-5,TGTGCCAGCAGTAAAGACAGGGGCAATCAGCCCCAGCATTTT,CASSKDRGNQPQHF
.,.,TRBV7-6,TRBJ2-2,TGTGCCAGCAGTCCCCTTGGCGGCTACACCGGGGAGCTGTTTTTT,CASSPLGGYTGELFF
.,TRBD2,TRBV5-1,TRBJ2-3,TGCGCCAGCAGCTTGGGTAGCGGGGGGGGCACAATCAGCACAGATACGCAGTATTTT,CASSLGSGGGTISTDTQYF
.,.,TRBV7-9,TRBJ2-7,TGTGCCAGCAGCTTGCTAGAGTCAGTCAGCGAGCAGTACTTC,CASSLLESVSEQYF
.,.,TRBV7-9,TRBJ2-7,TGTGCCAGCAGCTACACGGGGGAGCAGTACTTC,CASSYTGEQYF
few,.,TRBV6-1,TRBJ1-2,TGTGCCAGCAGTGAATGGGGGCAGCCTTCGTATGGCTACACCTTC,CASSEWGQPSYGYTF
.,.,TRBV4-1,TRBJ2-1,TGCGCCAGCAGCCCGAGCGTAAGCGAAAGTTACAATGAGCAGTTCTTC,CASSPSVSESYNEQFF
.,TRBD1,TRBV19,TRBJ1-1,TGTGCCAGTAGTAGGGGACAGGGTCCCACTGAAGCTTTCTTT,CASSRGQGPTEAFF
.,TRBD1,TRBV12-3/TRBV12-4,TRBJ1-2,TGTGCCAGTCATACAGGGGGCTCGGGCTACACCTTC,CASHTGGSGYTF
.,.,TRBV3-1/TRBV3-2,TRBJ1-5,TGTGCCAGCAGCACCAATAGGGGTATAGGGTGGACTCAGCCCCAGCATTTT,CASSTNRGIGWTQPQHF
.,.,TRBV24-1,TRBJ2-2,TGTGCCACCAGTGATTCCTACAGGGACACCGGGGAGCTGTTTTTT,CATSDSYRDTGELFF